This entry lists 29 T cell receptor beta chains sequenced from one sample in a study of shared clonotypes between healthy human individuals. Data came from immunoSEQ multiplex PCR; TCRdb stores just in-frame clones and leaves some out. The data contain more than 550,000 clones, roughly 72% of them singletons. Sample: memory CD4+ T cells sorted from blood. Noted subset: CD45RA-negative fraction. The receptors shown here come from a woman aged 25 to 39 in good health.

The gene calls are TRBV29-1 and TRBJ2-3; a possible D gene is TRBD2 (5 bases). The germline V and J ends were trimmed by 5 bases and 4 bases, with 10 bases remaining between them. The CDR3 has 12 residues. Per the germline V gene, CDR1 is SQVTM and CDR2 is ANQGSEA. This CDR3 is CSVWGVADTQYF. CDR3 coding DNA: TGCAGCGTTTGGGGAGTAGCAGATACGCAGTATTTT.

The chain is built from TRBV14 and TRBJ2-7; 9 nucleotides align to TRBD2. The length of the CDR3 is 14 residues. The V gene's germline CDR1 is SGHDN and CDR2 FVKESK. J was trimmed by 4 bases and V by 4 bases; bases with no gene match: 5. This CDR3 is CASSPTSGAYEQYF. In DNA form, the CDR3 reads TGTGCCAGCAGCCCGACTAGCGGAGCATACGAGCAGTACTTC.

This chain uses TRBV27 with TRBJ1-1; D is uncertain. CDR1 is MNHEY and CDR2 is SMNVEV in the germline V gene (reference sequence). CDR3 size: 13 residues. Trimming took 3 bases from V and 3 from J, leaving 8 bases between them. CDR3 in amino acids: CASSFLPDTEAFF. The CDR3 coding sequence is TGTGCCAGCAGTTTTCTCCCAGACACTGAAGCTTTCTTT.

This clone came up once. The rearrangement uses TRBV30 and TRBJ2-5; 7 positions agree with TRBD2. The V gene's germline CDR1 is GTSNPN and CDR2 SVGIG (reference sequence). Trimming cost V 2 bases and J 6 bases; bases outside gene matches: 9. The CDR3 length is 14 residues. The CDR3 is CAWSPMGGGKTQYF. The CDR3 DNA reads as TGTGCCTGGAGTCCGATGGGGGGGGGTAAGACCCAGTACTTC.

The gene calls are TRBV27 and TRBJ2-5; D uncertain. This CDR3 spans 10 amino acids. CDR1 MNHEY and CDR2 SMNVEV come from the germline V gene (reference sequence). The ends were cut back, 7 bases at V and 3 bases at J, with 3 bases in the middle. The DNA for the CDR3 is TGTGCCAGCAACGAAGAGACCCAGTACTTC. Its protein product is CASNEETQYF.

The V and J genes are TRBV27 and TRBJ1-1; D perhaps matches TRBD1 (5 bases). Germline CDR1 MNHEY, CDR2 SMNVEV (reference sequence). With 6 bases removed from V and 4 bases from J, the gap between germline ends came to 15 bases. This CDR3 region has 14 residues. The CDR3 loop reads CASSNFGGGTEAFF. CDR3 bases: TGTGCCAGCAGCAACTTTGGGGGGGGCACTGAAGCTTTCTTT.

J is TRBJ2-5 and V is TRBV10-1; TRBD2 matches at 7 bases. V lost 4 bases and J lost 5; bases outside the gene matches: 10. The CDR3 is made up of 15 amino acids. Germline V gives CDR1 WNHNN, CDR2 SYGVQD (reference sequence). The CDR3 sequence: CASSASGTTAETQYF. In DNA, the CDR3 is TGCGCCAGCAGTGCCTCAGGGACTACGGCGGAGACCCAGTACTTC.

The chain recombines TRBV5-4 with TRBJ2-5; maybe TRBD1 (5 bases). Trimming cost V 3 bases and J 2 bases, with 11 bases left between them. CDR1 SGHNT and CDR2 YYREEE come from the germline V gene (reference sequence). CDR3 size: 14 residues. CDR3 sequence reads: CASSSKGLQETQYF. CDR3 bases: TGTGCCAGCAGCTCCAAGGGGTTACAAGAGACCCAGTACTTC.

With respect to this clone: The sample contains more than one DNA sequence encoding this CDR3. CDR3 amino acids: CASSSLGRNTEAFF. CDR3 DNA sequence: TGTGCCAGCAGCTCTTTGGGGCGGAACACTGAAGCTTTCTTT. V is TRBV7-9 and J is TRBJ1-1; tentatively, D is TRBD1 (5 bases). With 4 bases removed from V and 1 base from J, the gap between germline ends came to 10 bases. The germline V gene has CDR1 SEHNR and CDR2 FQNEAQ (reference sequence). The CDR3 extends over 14 amino acids.

This sequence joins TRBV10-3 and TRBJ1-2, with no clear D. This CDR3 has 13 amino acids. Trimming shortened V by 0 bases and J by 4 bases, and 6 bases separated the two germline ends. Germline V lookup: CDR1 ENHRY, CDR2 SYGVKD. The chain's CDR3 is CAISESNLYGYTF. CDR3 DNA: TGTGCCATCAGTGAGTCGAACCTCTATGGCTACACCTTC.

This clone has just one count. V and J are TRBV5-6 and TRBJ2-2; TRBD2 is a possible D gene (6 bases). Germline V lookup: CDR1 SGHDT, CDR2 YYEEEE. Deletions cut 2 bases from V and 4 bases from J, with 12 bases between. This CDR3 is built from 15 residues. CDR3 protein: CASSLRRASTGELFF. The CDR3 DNA sequence: TGTGCCAGCAGCTTACGGAGGGCATCCACCGGGGAGCTGTTTTTT.

This chain connects TRBV5-4 to TRBJ1-1; 7 nucleotides match TRBD1. The CDR3 runs 14 residues. Germline CDR1 reads SGHNT; CDR2 reads YYREEE (reference sequence). V shed 3 bases, J shed 3 bases, and the junction held 5 bases outside the gene matches. Here the CDR3 reads CASSSTGADTEAFF. The CDR3 bases are TGTGCCAGCAGCTCCACAGGGGCTGACACTGAAGCTTTCTTT. The full variable domain, in which reference TRBV5-4 and TRBJ1-1 provide the parts outside the CDR3, is ETGVTQSPTHLIKTRGQQVTLRCSSQSGHNTVSWYQQALGQGPQFIFQYYREEENGRGNFPPRFSGLQFPNYSSELNVNALELDDSALYLCASSSTGADTEAFFGQGTRLTVV.

The CDR3 region has the DNA TGTGCCAGCAGGCTTTTCTTTGGGGAGCCCCAGCATTTT. The encoded protein is CASRLFFGEPQHF. The rearrangement uses TRBV6-5 and TRBJ1-5; D is uncertain. The CDR3 extends over 13 amino acids. From germline, CDR1 is MNHEY and CDR2 SVGAGI. V lost 6 bases and J 8 bases, leaving 14 bases between the germline ends.

This chain uses TRBV18 with TRBJ1-2; possible D gene TRBD1, 5 bases. This CDR3 comprises 15 residues. Germline V gene sequence: CDR1 KGHSH, CDR2 LQKENI. The V gene lost 2 bases and the J gene lost 5 bases, with 15 bases spanning the gap. CDR3 coding DNA: TGTGCCAGCTCACCAGGGGCGGCCATTGGGTATGGCTACACCTTC. Residues: CASSPGAAIGYGYTF.

The V gene is TRBV18, the J gene TRBJ1-5, with no clear D. The V gene's germline CDR1 is KGHSH and CDR2 LQKENI. The CDR3 is 13 amino acids. V was clipped by 4 bases and J by 4 bases, with 8 bases between them. In DNA form, the CDR3 reads TGTGCCAGCTCACAGGACCCTAATCAGCCCCAGCATTTT. The encoded protein is CASSQDPNQPQHF.

The J gene is TRBJ2-1, the V gene TRBV11-3; D perhaps matches TRBD1 (5 bases). The CDR3 is 16 amino acids. Trimming pared 4 bases from V and 9 bases from J, leaving 22 bases between. Germline V gene lookup returns CDR1 SGHNT and CDR2 YENEEA. The CDR3 reads CASSSPSGVNQGEQFF. The CDR3 coding sequence is TGTGCCAGCAGCTCACCTTCCGGAGTCAACCAGGGTGAGCAGTTCTTC.

The V call is TRBV6-1, the J call TRBJ1-3, with TRBD1 matching over 7 bases. The CDR3 totals 14 residues. V gave up 9 bases and J gave up 4 bases; unmatched junction bases: 9. Per the germline V gene, CDR1 is MNHNS and CDR2 is SASEGT. CDR3 region: CASFDRAAGNTIYF. The DNA of the CDR3 is TGTGCCAGTTTCGACAGGGCAGCGGGAAACACCATATATTTT.

This chain links TRBV27 with TRBJ2-2; D is unclear. The V end lost 5 bases, the J end lost 4 bases, and 11 bases lay between the germline ends. CDR3 size: 14 residues. In germline, CDR1 is MNHEY, CDR2 SMNVEV (reference sequence). The CDR3 DNA sequence: TGTGCCAGCAGTCCCAGGAGTTCCACCGGGGAGCTGTTTTTT. Amino acid sequence: CASSPRSSTGELFF.

CDR3 sequence (DNA): TGTGCCAGCAGGCCGGGGTCCTACGCAGGCTCCTACGAGCAGTACTTC. The encoded protein is CASRPGSYAGSYEQYF. The chain couples TRBV28 to TRBJ2-7; a weak D match, TRBD2 (5 bases). Germline V CDR1 and CDR2: MDHEN, SYDVKM. V gave up 6 bases and J gave up 0 bases, with 18 bases separating them. There are 16 residues in the CDR3.

The chain is built from TRBV28 and TRBJ1-5; D call uncertain. The CDR3 runs 18 residues. Germline V gene data show CDR1 as MDHEN and CDR2 as SYDVKM. V was pared by 9 bases and J by 4 bases, with 28 bases between. CDR3 DNA sequence: TGTGCCAGTTCAAGGACCCTACCGTCCAAACCAACAAATCAGCCCCAGCATTTT. Its translation: CASSRTLPSKPTNQPQHF.

For this clone: The identical CDR3 is also encoded by other nucleotide sequences in the sample. CDR3 in DNA: TGTGCCAGTAGAGGGACTAGCACAGATACGCAGTATTTT. This sequence encodes CASRGTSTDTQYF. This chain joins TRBV19 and TRBJ2-3; possibly TRBD2 for D (6 bases). The V gene lost 6 bases and the J gene lost 0 bases, with 7 bases spanning the gap. The CDR3 loop spans 13 amino acids. Germline assignment: CDR1 LNHDA and CDR2 SQIVND (reference sequence).

The V call is TRBV6-6, the J call TRBJ2-4; tentative D call: TRBD2 (5 bases). Per the germline V gene, CDR1 is MNHNY and CDR2 is SVGAGI (reference sequence). The length of the CDR3 is 13 residues. V was shortened by 5 bases and J by 6 bases, with 11 bases between the two germline ends. This CDR3 reads CASSGLAGNIQYF. In DNA form, the CDR3 reads TGTGCCAGCAGTGGACTCGCCGGAAACATTCAGTACTTC.

By proportion, this clone is medium-sized. This chain uses TRBV27 with TRBJ2-3, with TRBD1 identical over 7 bases. V shed 6 bases and J 1 base; nucleotides not matched to a gene: 10. Germline V lookup: CDR1 MNHEY, CDR2 SMNVEV (reference sequence). This CDR3 is built from 16 residues. The CDR3 DNA reads as TGTGCCAGCAGCTCCGTTCCCGGACAGGGCACAGATACGCAGTATTTT. Translated, it gives CASSSVPGQGTDTQYF.

The chain employs TRBV5-1 and TRBJ2-1; 10 nucleotides match TRBD1. The germline gives CDR1 SGHRS, CDR2 YFSETQ. The CDR3 is 14 amino acids. The V and J ends lost 4 bases and 9 bases, in that order; junction bases with no gene match: 7. CDR3 sequence: CASSLGQGMGEQFF. CDR3 coding DNA: TGCGCCAGCAGCCTGGGACAGGGGATGGGTGAGCAGTTCTTC.

This rearrangement joins TRBV12-5 to TRBJ2-3; 8 nucleotides align to TRBD2. After removal of 0 bases from V and 4 bases from J, the junction contained 9 bases not matched to a gene. CDR1 is LGHNT and CDR2 is FRNRAP in the germline V gene. The CDR3 consists of 17 residues. CDR3 loop: CASGLVRGGAGADTQYF. As DNA, the CDR3 is TGTGCTAGTGGTTTGGTACGGGGGGGCGCCGGGGCAGATACGCAGTATTTT.

The chain recombines TRBV4-1 with TRBJ2-2; D is undetermined. Trimming took 0 bases from V and 0 from J, leaving 11 bases between them. This CDR3 contains 17 residues. Germline assignment: CDR1 MGHRA and CDR2 YSYEKL. The CDR3 DNA is TGCGCCAGCAGCCAAGATCGTATCGGAGCGAACACCGGGGAGCTGTTTTTT. Encoded protein: CASSQDRIGANTGELFF.

The rearrangement uses TRBV5-1 and TRBJ2-1; 8 bases match TRBD1. The CDR3 has 16 amino acids. Trimming at V came to 0 bases and at J to 7 bases, leaving 9 bases not matched to a gene. Looked up from germline, CDR1 is SGHRS and CDR2 is YFSETQ. The CDR3 spells CASSLEIIGQGNEQFF. The CDR3 coding sequence is TGCGCCAGCAGCTTGGAAATAATTGGACAGGGTAATGAGCAGTTCTTC. Drawing the rest from reference TRBV5-1 and TRBJ2-1, the complete variable domain is KAGVTQTPRYLIKTRGQQVTLSCSPISGHRSVSWYQQTPGQGLQFLFEYFSETQRNKGNFPGRFSGRQFSNSRSEMNVSTLELGDSALYLCASSLEIIGQGNEQFFGPGTRLTVL.

This chain uses TRBV18 with TRBJ1-1; D perhaps matches TRBD1 (5 bases). CDR3 length: 15 amino acids. Trimming removed 6 bases at V and 3 bases at J, with 17 bases between. Germline V gene sequence: CDR1 KGHSH, CDR2 LQKENI. The CDR3 protein is CASSPGPLGDTEAFF. CDR3 bases: TGTGCCAGCTCGCCGGGACCCCTTGGGGACACTGAAGCTTTCTTT.

This chain links TRBV7-8 with TRBJ1-2, with a tentative D call TRBD1 (5 bases). The germline V gene has CDR1 SGHVS and CDR2 FQNEAQ. V was trimmed by 2 bases and J by 6 bases, leaving 25 bases between them. The CDR3 consists of 18 residues. CDR3: CASSLRARGGSSGDGYTF. The CDR3 bases are TGTGCCAGCAGCTTAAGGGCGCGGGGGGGGTCGTCGGGAGATGGCTACACCTTC.